What follows describes a single T cell receptor beta chain. Its antigen is not yet known. Base qualities are not recorded, but no much larger clone differs from it by a single base. The library relied on 5' RACE. Sequencer: Illumina HiSeq 2000. Template switching added a universal primer binding site, and the final cDNA carried a unique molecular identifier that allowed TCR cDNA molecules to be counted accurately. First-strand cDNA for TCR alpha and beta chains was synthesized from specific primers in the conserved constant-segment region. To control for contamination, every cDNA library carried two barcodes: a SMART-Mk sample barcode plus Illumina barcodes. TruSeq adapter sequences and Illumina sample barcodes were added in two successive PCR steps. The Illumina HiSeq platform was used with custom primers to sequence TCR alpha and beta cDNA libraries. The authors' analysis ran thus. Raw reads were processed with MiGEC to extract unique molecular identifiers, and MiXCR was used to determine CDR3 positions. For each individual, recombination models were inferred using an EM algorithm with the repgenHMM and IGoR tools. Shared clonotypes were analyzed with the tcR package in R, and sharing was normalized by the product of cloneset sizes. To study raw recombination free of thymic and clonal selection effects, out-of-frame nonproductive sequences were analyzed. TCRdb ran its own pipeline on the public reads, namely fastp trimming at Q25 and MiXCR clone calling, and kept in-frame beta chains. Rows with a matching CDR3 protein are joined into one entry that keeps the most common DNA and genes. The V and J calls, along with clone size, are taken from TCRdb and not from the paper's own processing. The sample table holds 570,000 or so distinct CDR3 sequences, of which over 8.5% were seen once. The ten most abundant clones make up roughly 3% of the sample.

Every donor in the study was a healthy Caucasian. Three pairs of female monozygotic twins, all aged roughly 18 to 29 years, were included in the twin cohort. Peripheral blood mononuclear cells were used as the source from which RNA for TCR libraries was isolated. The entry originates in a study of identical twins (TCRdb year 2016). Study-wide context: The study deep-sequenced TCR alpha and beta repertoires from monozygotic twins, unrelated adults of various ages and cord blood to test whether fetal clonotypes persist. To rule out contamination, the twin experiments were replicated at different times with different library preparation protocols.

CDR3 length: 15 amino acids, cysteine to phenylalanine. The read is trimmed to its CDR3 DNA, 45 bases read in frame from base 1. Results and caveats for the whole study, not just this receptor: Out-of-frame TCR alpha sequences shared between twins showed an excess of low generation-probability sequences compared with coincidental sharing between unrelated individuals. Conclusions relied on cross-sectional statistical analysis, since the same donors could not be followed over many years. Zero-insertion analyses could be partly confounded by invariant T cells such as MAIT and iNKT, though diverse VJ usage argued against such confounding for most clonotypes. In monozygotic twins, recombination models systematically underestimated out-of-frame TCR alpha sharing, but the models matched the sharing seen between unrelated individuals. Abundant cord blood beta clonotypes carried fewer insertions; young adult naive repertoires showed a weaker similar trend, while memory repertoires showed none. Excess twin sharing in beta out-of-frame sequences was weaker because fewer shared sequences lowered the signal-to-noise ratio.

The sample was also reused in another study, on yellow fever vaccine responses in identical twins. The second publication reports: The T cell response to vaccination in identical twins was reported by the authors to appear partly convergent and partly personalized. Focusing on identical twins, the study followed the T cell clones that responded to the vaccine, and did so with precision.

This TCR was recovered from a woman aged 18 to 35 in good health. The rearrangement joined TRBV21-1 to TRBJ2-7. TRBV21-1 corresponds to a pseudogene. Sequenced input: PBMCs. The DNA sequence is given as TGTGCCAGCAGCAAAGGACCCAAAAGCTCCTACGAGCAGTACTTC. It specifies CASSKGPKSSYEQYF.